The rows below give T cell receptor beta chains drawn from one sample of a study of shared clonotypes between healthy human individuals. Clones were read by immunoSEQ multiplex PCR, and TCRdb kept only the in-frame ones, dropping some. Among around 700,000 clones listed, roughly nine tenths were seen once. Sequences were obtained from naive CD8+ T cells sorted from blood. These receptors were collected from a man under 40 in good health. Both conserved end residues are part of each CDR3. A D gene is named only where the DNA matches it firmly. A row's size may be missing; if present it is once, few, many or a size class.

>TRBJ2-1|TRBV5-4|-|-
TGTGCCAGCACCCTTTCGCCCCTCTCCTACAATGAGCAGTTCTTC
CASTLSPLSYNEQFF
>TRBJ2-3|TRBV6-1|TRBD2|-
TGTGCCAGCAGTAGCGGGAGGGCCGGATCAGATACGCAGTATTTT
CASSSGRAGSDTQYF
>TRBJ2-5|TRBV5-4|-|-
TGTGCCAGCAGCGGAACAGGGGGGGACGAGACCCAGTACTTC
CASSGTGGDETQYF
>TRBJ2-7|TRBV7-6|-|-
TGTGCCAGCAGCCCTAGGGCATTCTCCTACGAGCAGTACTTC
CASSPRAFSYEQYF
>TRBJ2-1|TRBV7-6|TRBD2|-
TGTGCCAGCAGCCACGGGACTAGCGGCTCCTACAATGAGCAGTTCTTC
CASSHGTSGSYNEQFF
>TRBJ2-1|TRBV6-6|TRBD1|-
TGTGCCAGCAGCTTATCCGGGACAGGGGGGGATGAGCAGTTCTTC
CASSLSGTGGDEQFF
>TRBJ2-2|TRBV6-5|-|-
TGTGCCAGCAGTTTCCGACAGGCTTGGACCGGGGAGCTGTTTTTT
CASSFRQAWTGELFF
>TRBJ2-1|TRBV18|-|-
TGTGCCAGCTCACCGACGACCAACATGGCCCACAATGAGCAGTTCTTC
CASSPTTNMAHNEQFF
>TRBJ2-1|TRBV27|-|-
TGTGCCAGCAGTTTGTCCCTATACAATGAGCAGTTCTTC
CASSLSLYNEQFF
>TRBJ2-1|TRBV28|-|-
TGTGCCAGCAGTTTACAGGGCAGTTACAATGAGCAGTTCTTC
CASSLQGSYNEQFF
>TRBJ1-1|TRBV4-1|TRBD1|-
TGCGCCAGCAGCCAAGTGGGACAGGGGGACACTGAAGCTTTCTTT
CASSQVGQGDTEAFF
>TRBJ2-3|TRBV27|TRBD2|once
TGTGCCAGCAAGACTAGCGGGAGGAATCAAGATACGCAGTATTTT
CASKTSGRNQDTQYF
>TRBJ2-7|TRBV5-6|-|-
TGTGCCAGCAGCTTGTGGGGTCAGTCCTACGAGCAGTACTTC
CASSLWGQSYEQYF
>TRBJ2-5|TRBV7-3|-|-
TGTGCCAGCAGCTTAACAGGGGGGGAAGAGACCCAGTACTTC
CASSLTGGEETQYF
>TRBJ2-1|TRBV5-1|TRBD2|-
TGCGCCAGCAGCCCCGGCGGGGGAGGGCCGCCCTACAATGAGCAGTTCTTC
CASSPGGGGPPYNEQFF
>TRBJ2-1|TRBV10-3|TRBD1|-
TGTGCCATTGGGTCAGGGGGCTCCTACAATGAGCAGTTCTTC
CAIGSGGSYNEQFF
>TRBJ2-1|TRBV7-2|-|-
TGTGCCAGCAGCTTAGCGCGGGCCCTTAATGAGCAGTTCTTC
CASSLARALNEQFF
>TRBJ2-7|TRBV5-5|-|-
TGTGCCAGCAGCTTTAAGTGGGACGAGCAGTACTTC
CASSFKWDEQYF
>TRBJ1-1|TRBV7-9|TRBD1|-
TGTGCCAGCACTACGGCGGGACAGGGGGGAATGAACACTGAAGCTTTCTTT
CASTTAGQGGMNTEAFF
>TRBJ1-3|TRBV4-3|-|-
TGCGCCAGCAGCCAGGGCAGCATCTCTGGAAACACCATATATTTT
CASSQGSISGNTIYF
>TRBJ2-3|TRBV4-1|TRBD1|-
TGCGCCAGCAGCGTACAGGGGGCCGCAGATACGCAGTATTTT
CASSVQGAADTQYF
>TRBJ1-4|TRBV9|-|-
TGTGCCAGCAGCGGAGGACAGTCTAATGAAAAACTGTTTTTT
CASSGGQSNEKLFF
>TRBJ2-7|TRBV6-5|-|-
TGTGCCAGCAGTTACTCGATGGGTTCACTCGAGCAGTACTTC
CASSYSMGSLEQYF
>TRBJ2-1|TRBV6-5|-|-
TGTGCCAGCAGTTTAGTGGGTCATAATGAGCAGTTCTTC
CASSLVGHNEQFF
>TRBJ1-1|TRBV13|TRBD1|-
TGTGCCAGCAGCGGATGGACAGGGGTGGTGGAAGACACTGAAGCTTTCTTT
CASSGWTGVVEDTEAFF
>TRBJ2-3|TRBV27|-|-
TGTGCCAGCAGCTCCGACGTCCTACGGGAGTATTTT
CASSSDVLREYF
>TRBJ2-7|TRBV19|TRBD2|once
TGTGCCAGTAGCGTCGGGACTATCGAGGGGAGGGAGCAGTACTTC
CASSVGTIEGREQYF
>TRBJ2-1|TRBV29-1|TRBD1|-
TGCAGCGGGGGGGACAGGAACTACAATGAGCAGTTCTTC
CSGGDRNYNEQFF
>TRBJ2-7|TRBV27|-|-
TGTGCCAGCAGTTTAAAATCGTCGGGACTGACCTACGAGCAGTACTTC
CASSLKSSGLTYEQYF
>TRBJ2-7|TRBV10-1|TRBD1|-
TGCGCCACCCCGGGACAGCTAAGGTGTTGGTTCTACGAGCAGTACTTC
CATPGQLRCWFYEQYF
>TRBJ2-7|TRBV29-1|-|-
TGCAGCGTTGAGGAGGGGCCAGACTCCTACGAGCAGTACTTC
CSVEEGPDSYEQYF
>TRBJ2-1|TRBV29-1|TRBD2|-
TGCAGCGCAAAATCCCTTGCTAGCGGTTACAATGAGCAGTTCTTC
CSAKSLASGYNEQFF
>TRBJ1-1|TRBV4-1|-|-
TGCGCCAGCAGCCAAGATCAAGGAGGGGGCACTGAAGCTTTCTTT
CASSQDQGGGTEAFF
>TRBJ2-1|TRBV14|TRBD2|-
TGTGCCAGCAGCCAGGAAACTAGCGGGATTCCCAATGAGCAGTTCTTC
CASSQETSGIPNEQFF
>TRBJ2-6|TRBV5-1|-|-
TGCGCCAGCAGCTTAAACAGGGTTATCCCTGGGGCCAACGTCCTGACTTTC
CASSLNRVIPGANVLTF
>TRBJ2-7|TRBV27|TRBD1|-
TGTGCCAGCAGGCCAGGACAGGGCAGCTACGAGCAGTACTTC
CASRPGQGSYEQYF
>TRBJ1-4|TRBV28|-|-
TGTGCCAGCAGTGTACAGGGAGCAACTAATGAAAAACTGTTTTTT
CASSVQGATNEKLFF
>TRBJ2-7|TRBV27|-|-
TGTGCCAGCAGTTTATCGCAGGGTCTAATAGGCGAGCAGTACTTC
CASSLSQGLIGEQYF
>TRBJ2-3|TRBV11-3|-|-
TGTGCCAGCAGCACACTTGACACAGATACGCAGTATTTT
CASSTLDTDTQYF
>TRBJ2-3|TRBV5-1|-|-
TGCGCCAGCAGCGTTCGACAGAGAAGCACAGATACGCAGTATTTT
CASSVRQRSTDTQYF
>TRBJ1-1|TRBV6-5|-|-
TGTGCCAGCACGCGTGACACTGAAGCTTTCTTT
CASTRDTEAFF
>TRBJ2-3|TRBV11-3|-|-
TGTGCCAGCAGCTTAGGGACGAGCAGCACAGATACGCAGTATTTT
CASSLGTSSTDTQYF
>TRBJ2-7|TRBV14|-|-
TGTGCCAGCAGCCAAGAATGGCATCCCGCGCACTTC
CASSQEWHPAHF
>TRBJ2-1|TRBV28|TRBD2|once
TGTGCCAGCAGTTTGCCCGGGACTAGCTCCTACAATGAGCAGTTCTTC
CASSLPGTSSYNEQFF
>TRBJ2-7|TRBV29-1|TRBD1|-
TGCAGCGCTACCCGGGACAGTACCTACGAGCAGTACTTC
CSATRDSTYEQYF
>TRBJ2-7|TRBV7-9|-|-
TGTGCCAGCAGCTCTAACTACGAGCAGTACTTC
CASSSNYEQYF
>TRBJ2-7|TRBV21-1|-|-
TGTGCCAGCAGCAAAGCCCTCCACAGCTACGACTACGAGCAGTACTTC
CASSKALHSYDYEQYF
>TRBJ2-1|TRBV21-1|-|-
TGTGCCAGCATCGGGACTAGCGGGAGAAGTGGGGGCTCCTACAATGAGCAGTTCTTC
CASIGTSGRSGGSYNEQFF
>TRBJ2-1|TRBV4-3|-|-
TGCGCCAGCAGCCCCAACGGGGCTAATGAGCAGTTCTTC
CASSPNGANEQFF
>TRBJ1-2|TRBV9|-|few
TGTGCCAGCAGCGGACAGGCGGCATATGGCTACACCTTC
CASSGQAAYGYTF
>TRBJ2-5|TRBV7-6|TRBD2|-
TGTGCCAGCAGCCCTAGACTAGCGGGAGACCAAGAGACCCAGTACTTC
CASSPRLAGDQETQYF
>TRBJ2-4|TRBV27|-|-
TGTGCCAGCAGCACCGGGACACTAGCCAAAAACATTCAGTACTTC
CASSTGTLAKNIQYF
>TRBJ2-1|TRBV15|-|once
TGTGCCACCAGCAGGTCTGGCGAGGGGCGGTTCAACAATGAGCAGTTCTTC
CATSRSGEGRFNNEQFF
>TRBJ2-2|TRBV14|-|-
TGTGCCAGCAGCCAAGATCCGGGGTCGATCACCGGGGAGCTGTTTTTT
CASSQDPGSITGELFF
>TRBJ2-1|TRBV19|-|-
TGTGCCAGTAGTATAGGAGGCAAAAGCTCCTACAATGAGCAGTTCTTC
CASSIGGKSSYNEQFF
>TRBJ2-3|TRBV7-9|TRBD1|-
TGTGCCACGGTTGGGACAGCTTACACAGATACGCAGTATTTT
CATVGTAYTDTQYF
>TRBJ1-5|TRBV7-8|-|-
TGTGCCAGCAGCTTAGGAGTGGGCCGAAATCAGCCCCAGCATTTT
CASSLGVGRNQPQHF
>TRBJ2-5|TRBV27|-|-
TGTGCCAGCAGTGTGGACAGTACATCCCACTGGACCCAGTACTTC
CASSVDSTSHWTQYF
>TRBJ2-1|TRBV9|TRBD1|-
TGTGCCAGCAGCGTAGGACAGGGAGTGGATGAGCAGTTCTTC
CASSVGQGVDEQFF
>TRBJ1-5|TRBV7-8|TRBD1|-
TGTGCCAGCAGCTTAGGGGACAGGGGTAGCAATCAGCCCCAGCATTTT
CASSLGDRGSNQPQHF